The sequence of this TCR beta chain was determined in a study of CD8+ T cells in alopecia areata. This clone turned up a few times. cDNA reverse transcribed from extracted RNA served as the sequencing template. Clones were read by immunoSEQ multiplex PCR, and TCRdb kept only the in-frame ones, dropping some. The profile shows tens of thousands of clones, about half of them singletons. Treatment noted: oral pan-JAK inhibitor, 5-10 mg twice daily. This receptor was taken from a human donor with alopecia areata. This specimen consisted of CD8+ T cells sorted from blood, obtained at approximately week 36, from a patient treated with tofacitinib.

In nucleotides, the CDR3 is TGTGCCAGCAGTTTATTGGGTTTGGGGGGCTACACCTTC. Translation gives CASSLLGLGGYTF. The chain carries TRBV27 and TRBJ1-2; D not resolved. Germline assignment: CDR1 MNHEY and CDR2 SMNVEV (reference sequence). The CDR3 covers 13 residues. Trimming took off 1 base at V and 8 bases at J, with 11 bases between the two ends.